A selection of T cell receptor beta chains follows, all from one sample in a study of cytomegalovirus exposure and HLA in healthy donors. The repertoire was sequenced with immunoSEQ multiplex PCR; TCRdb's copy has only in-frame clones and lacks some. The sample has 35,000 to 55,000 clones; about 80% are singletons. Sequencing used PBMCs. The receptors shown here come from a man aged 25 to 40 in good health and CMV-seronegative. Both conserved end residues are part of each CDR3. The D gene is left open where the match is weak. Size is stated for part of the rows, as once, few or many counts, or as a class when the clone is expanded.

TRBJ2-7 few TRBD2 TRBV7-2 TGTGCCAGCAGCTTATTGGCGGGGGTACCCTCCTACGAGCAGTACTTC CASSLLAGVPSYEQYF
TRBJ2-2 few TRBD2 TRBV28 TGTGCCAGCAGTTTGAGGCGGGGGGGGGCCGGGGAGCTGTTTTTT CASSLRRGGAGELFF
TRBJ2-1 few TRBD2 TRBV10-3 TGTGCCATCAGTGGGGGGACTAACTCGTACAATGAGCAGTTCTTC CAISGGTNSYNEQFF
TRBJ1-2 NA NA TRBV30 TGTGCCTGGAGCAAATGGGGGGAGGACTATGGCTACACCTTC CAWSKWGEDYGYTF
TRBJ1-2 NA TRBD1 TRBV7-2 TGTGCCAGCAGCCAAAGGGACAGGGGGAGCTACACCTTC CASSQRDRGSYTF
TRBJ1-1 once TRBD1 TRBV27 TGTGCCAGCAACAACAGGGGGCTTCGCACTGAAGCTTTCTTT CASNNRGLRTEAFF
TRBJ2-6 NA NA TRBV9 TGTGCCAGCAGCGCGGACAGTTTATACTCTGGGGCCAACGTCCTGACTTTC CASSADSLYSGANVLTF
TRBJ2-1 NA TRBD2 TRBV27 TGTGCCAGCAGTTTATACTGGGATAGCGGGACCAACGACTACAATGAGCAGTTCTTC CASSLYWDSGTNDYNEQFF
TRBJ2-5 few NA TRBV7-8 TGTGCCAGCAGCTTAGATCGAGCGGAAGAGACCCAGTACTTC CASSLDRAEETQYF
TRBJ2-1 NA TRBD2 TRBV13 TGTGCCAGCAGCGCTACCGGGACTAGCGGGAGGAATGAGCAGTTCTTC CASSATGTSGRNEQFF
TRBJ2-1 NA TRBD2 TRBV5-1 TGCGCCAGCAGCTTTCCTTCCGCGGGAGACCCCAATGAGCAGTTCTTC CASSFPSAGDPNEQFF
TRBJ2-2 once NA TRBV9 TGTGCCAGCAGCCCCCAGGCAGGGGCAATCACCGGGGAGCTGTTTTTT CASSPQAGAITGELFF
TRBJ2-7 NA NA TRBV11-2 TGTGCCAGCAGCCGCGTGGGAGGACAACGCTACGAGCAGTACTTC CASSRVGGQRYEQYF
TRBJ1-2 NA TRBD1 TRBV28 TGTGCCAGCAGATCGACAGGGCCCACACCCGGTGGCTACACCTTC CASRSTGPTPGGYTF
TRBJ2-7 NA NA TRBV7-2 TGTGCCAGCAGCTTAGCGCATTCCACCTACGAGCAGTACTTC CASSLAHSTYEQYF
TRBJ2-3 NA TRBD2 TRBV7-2 TGTGCCAGCAGCTTAGTAACTAGCGGTGGCACAGATACGCAGTATTTT CASSLVTSGGTDTQYF
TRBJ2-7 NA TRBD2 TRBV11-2 TGTGCCAGCAGCTTAGTGGGACTACGGTACGAGCAGTACTTC CASSLVGLRYEQYF
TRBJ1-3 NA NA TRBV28 TGTGCCACTCTCGGAAACACCATATATTTT CATLGNTIYF
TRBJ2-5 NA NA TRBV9 TGTGCCAGCAGCCCGGGTAGGGTTGGGGGGGAGACCCAGTACTTC CASSPGRVGGETQYF
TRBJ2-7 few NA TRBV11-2 TGTGCCAGCAGTTTACTAGGCTACGAGCAGTACTTC CASSLLGYEQYF
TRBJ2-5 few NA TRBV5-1 TGCGCCAGCAGCTTGAGGGGGGGCTACCAAGAGACCCAGTACTTC CASSLRGGYQETQYF
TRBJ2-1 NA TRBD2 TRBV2 TGTGCCAGCACCCGACGGGCTAGCGGGAGTTCCCATGAGCAGTTCTTC CASTRRASGSSHEQFF
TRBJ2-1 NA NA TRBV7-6 TGTGCCAGCAGCTTATTGTCAGACAATGAGCAGTTCTTC CASSLLSDNEQFF
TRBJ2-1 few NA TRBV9 TGTGCCAGCAGCGTGGGACTCCTTAATGAGCAGTTCTTC CASSVGLLNEQFF
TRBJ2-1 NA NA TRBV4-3 TGCGCCAGCAGCCGCGGATTTGGATACAATGAGCAGTTCTTC CASSRGFGYNEQFF
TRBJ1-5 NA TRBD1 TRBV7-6 TGTGCCAGCAGCTTAGCGACAGGGGATCAGCCCCAGCATTTT CASSLATGDQPQHF
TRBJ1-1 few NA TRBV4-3 TGCGCCAGCAGCCAAGTACACCACCCCCGGACGGGAAACACTGAAGCTTTCTTT CASSQVHHPRTGNTEAFF
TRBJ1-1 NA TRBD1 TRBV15 TGTGCCACCAGCAGAGTAAGGATCACAGGGGTTGTAGCTTTCTTT CATSRVRITGVVAFF
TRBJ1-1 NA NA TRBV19 TGTGCCAGTAGTACACAGGGTGTGAACACTGAAGCTTTCTTT CASSTQGVNTEAFF
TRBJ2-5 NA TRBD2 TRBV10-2 TGCGCCACCTCGTCGCCGGGAGGTGAAACGGGAGAGACCCAGTACTTC CATSSPGGETGETQYF
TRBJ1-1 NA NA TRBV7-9 TGTGCCAGCAGCTTAGGAGTGATGAACACTGAAGCTTTCTTT CASSLGVMNTEAFF
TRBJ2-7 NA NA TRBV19 TGTGCCAGTAGCGGGCGGCCTAGCGTGAGGGGCGAGCAGTACTTC CASSGRPSVRGEQYF
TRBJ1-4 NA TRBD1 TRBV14 TGTGCCAGCAGCCAAGAGGTACAGGGGAGTATTGGTGAAAAACTGTTTTTT CASSQEVQGSIGEKLFF
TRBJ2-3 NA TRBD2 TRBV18 TGTGCCAGCTCTCCCGCGACTAGCCGTAGCACAGATACGCAGTATTTT CASSPATSRSTDTQYF
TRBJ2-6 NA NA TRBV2 TGTGCCAGCACACACCCCAACCCGGGGGAAAAATCCGGGTCCTCCTCTGGGGCCAACGTCCTGACTTTC CASTHPNPGEKSGSSSGANVLTF
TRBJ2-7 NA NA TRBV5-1 TGCGCCAGCAGCTTGCTCGGGGAAACCTACGAGCAGTACTTC CASSLLGETYEQYF
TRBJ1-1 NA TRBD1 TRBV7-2 TGTGCCAGCAGCTCGGACAGGGTCACTGAAGCTTTCTTT CASSSDRVTEAFF
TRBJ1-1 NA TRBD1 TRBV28 TGTGCCAGCAGTTTATATGTCCCGGGACAGGAGAACACTGAAGCTTTCTTT CASSLYVPGQENTEAFF
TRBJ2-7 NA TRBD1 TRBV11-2 TGTGCCAGCAGCTTCAGTTGGGACAGGGGTCTCTACGAGCAGTACTTC CASSFSWDRGLYEQYF
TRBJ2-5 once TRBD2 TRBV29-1 TGCTCTATACTAGCGGGCCCACAGACCCAGTACTTC CSILAGPQTQYF
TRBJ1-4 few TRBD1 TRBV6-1 TGTGCCAGCAGTGAAGCAGACAGGGCGAGTGAAAAACTGTTTTTT CASSEADRASEKLFF
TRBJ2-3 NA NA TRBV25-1 TGTGCCAGCAGTGCTTTAGCGAGTGTGACGACAGATACGCAGTATTTT CASSALASVTTDTQYF
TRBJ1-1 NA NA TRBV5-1 TGCGCCAGCAGCTCAGGACAGCGGAACACTGAAGCTTTCTTT CASSSGQRNTEAFF
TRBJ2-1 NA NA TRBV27 TGTGCCAGCACCTCATATGGTGGCAGCTACAATGAGCAGTTCTTC CASTSYGGSYNEQFF
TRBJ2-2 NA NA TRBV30 TGTGCCTGGAGTGTTTCAGGCAAGGCAACCGGGGAGCTGTTTTTT CAWSVSGKATGELFF
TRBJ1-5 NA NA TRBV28 TGTGCCAGCAGTCCCGGGAGGGGCAATCAGCCCCAGCATTTT CASSPGRGNQPQHF
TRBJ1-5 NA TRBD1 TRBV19 TGTGCCAGTAGTCTACGGGACAGGGGCAATCAGCCCCAGCATTTT CASSLRDRGNQPQHF
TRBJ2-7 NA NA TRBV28 TGTGCCAGCAGTGGGGGCTACATCCACTTC CASSGGYIHF
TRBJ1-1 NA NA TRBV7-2 TGTGCCAGCAGAAACAGGAGGGGAGGGACTGAAGCTTTCTTT CASRNRRGGTEAFF
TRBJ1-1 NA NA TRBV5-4 TGTGCCAGCAGCCTCCAGGCGCAGAACACTGAAGCTTTCTTT CASSLQAQNTEAFF
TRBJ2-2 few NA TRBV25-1 TGTGCCAGCAGTCCCGGGGACACCGGGGAGCTGTTTTTT CASSPGDTGELFF
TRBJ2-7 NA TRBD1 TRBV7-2 TGTGCCAGCAGCTCGGGACAGGGCTCCTACGAGCAGTACTTC CASSSGQGSYEQYF
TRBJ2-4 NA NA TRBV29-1 TGCAGCGTTGGCATTAGGTTGGGGAGTCGAGGCGCCAAAAACATTCAGTACTTC CSVGIRLGSRGAKNIQYF
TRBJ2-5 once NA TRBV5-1 TGCGCCAGCAGCTTGTTGTCAGATCAAGAGACCCAGTACTTC CASSLLSDQETQYF
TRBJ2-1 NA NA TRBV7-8 TGTGCCAGCAGCTTCGGTGAGAGCTCCTACAATGAGCAGTTCTTC CASSFGESSYNEQFF